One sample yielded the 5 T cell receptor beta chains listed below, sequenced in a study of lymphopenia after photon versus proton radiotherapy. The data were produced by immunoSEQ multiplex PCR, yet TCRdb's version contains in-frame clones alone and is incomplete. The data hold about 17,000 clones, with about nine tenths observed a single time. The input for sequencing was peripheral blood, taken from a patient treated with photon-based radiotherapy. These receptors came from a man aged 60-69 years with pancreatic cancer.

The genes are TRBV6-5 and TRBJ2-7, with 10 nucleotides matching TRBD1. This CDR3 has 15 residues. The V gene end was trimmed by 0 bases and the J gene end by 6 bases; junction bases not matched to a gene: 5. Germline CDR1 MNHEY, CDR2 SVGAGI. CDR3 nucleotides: TGTGCCAGCAGTTACTCGCGGGACAGGGGAAGCGAGCAGTACTTC. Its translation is CASSYSRDRGSEQYF.

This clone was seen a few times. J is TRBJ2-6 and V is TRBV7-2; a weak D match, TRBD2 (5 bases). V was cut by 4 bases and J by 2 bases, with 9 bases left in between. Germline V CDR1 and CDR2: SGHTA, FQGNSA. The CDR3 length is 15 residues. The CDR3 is CASSSRRAGANVLTF. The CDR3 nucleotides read TGTGCCAGCAGCTCACGGCGGGCTGGGGCCAACGTCCTGACTTTC.

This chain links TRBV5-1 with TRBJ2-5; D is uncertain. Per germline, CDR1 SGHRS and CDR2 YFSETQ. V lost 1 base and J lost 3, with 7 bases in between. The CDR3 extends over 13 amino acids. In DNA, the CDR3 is TGCGCCAGCAGCTTGTTTGCAAAAGAGACCCAGTACTTC. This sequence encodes CASSLFAKETQYF.

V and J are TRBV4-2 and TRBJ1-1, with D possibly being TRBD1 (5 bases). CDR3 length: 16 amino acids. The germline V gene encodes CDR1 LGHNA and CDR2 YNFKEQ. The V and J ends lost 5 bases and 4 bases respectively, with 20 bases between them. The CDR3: CASSKSVQVDFTEAFF. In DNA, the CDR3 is TGTGCCAGCAGCAAAAGCGTACAGGTGGATTTCACTGAAGCTTTCTTT.

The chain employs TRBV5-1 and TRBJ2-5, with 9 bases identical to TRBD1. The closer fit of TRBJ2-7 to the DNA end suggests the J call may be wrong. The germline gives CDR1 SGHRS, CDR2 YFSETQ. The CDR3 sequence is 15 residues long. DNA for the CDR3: TGCGCCAGCAGCTTGGGGTTCGGACAGGGGTACGAGCAGTACTTC. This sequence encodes CASSLGFGQGYEQYF.